The 7 T cell receptor beta chains reported below all come from one sample, sequenced in a study of T cell responses to AZD1222 COVID-19 vaccine. Sequenced by immunoSEQ multiplex PCR; TCRdb stores in-frame clones only, minus some. In the table there are roughly 100,000 clones, about 90% of which are singletons. Sequencing was performed on peripheral blood, taken on day 0 of AZD1222 vaccination. The receptors stem from an adult in good health.

The table lists this clone with a count of one. V is TRBV6-5 and J is TRBJ1-1; D ambiguous. Trimming took 11 bases from V and 1 from J, leaving 14 bases between them. The germline CDR1 and CDR2 sequences are MNHEY and SVGAGI. The CDR3 loop spans 13 amino acids. The DNA of the CDR3 is TGTGCCGCCCGACGGGGATCGAACACTGAAGCTTTCTTT. As protein: CAARRGSNTEAFF.

This CDR3 is CASSPQWGFRDTEAFF. In DNA, the CDR3 is TGTGCCAGCAGTCCCCAGTGGGGTTTCCGAGACACTGAAGCTTTCTTT. The V call is TRBV28, the J call TRBJ1-1, with D unclear. The CDR3 is made up of 16 amino acids. Trimming removed 5 bases at V and 3 bases at J, with 19 bases between. Germline CDR1 MDHEN, CDR2 SYDVKM.

This clone was recorded only once. The chain combines TRBV24-1 with TRBJ2-7; D possibly corresponds to TRBD1 (5 bases). Per the germline V gene, CDR1 is KGHDR and CDR2 is SFDVKD. Deletions cut 3 bases from V and 2 bases from J, with 7 bases between. This CDR3 is 13 amino acids long. Here the CDR3 reads CATSDGATYEQYF. CDR3 bases: TGTGCCACCAGTGATGGGGCCACCTACGAGCAGTACTTC.

The chain recombines TRBV19 with TRBJ2-7, with 8 bases identical to TRBD2. Unmatched junction bases numbered 14, after V lost 1 base and J lost 3 bases. From germline, CDR1 is LNHDA and CDR2 SQIVND (reference sequence). This CDR3 spans 18 amino acids. DNA for the CDR3: TGTGCCAGTAGTATAGCGGCCAGCGCTGTAGCGGGATTCTACGAGCAGTACTTC. This translates into CASSIAASAVAGFYEQYF.

Concerning this clone: Additional DNA sequences in this sample encode the identical CDR3. This rearrangement joins TRBV19 to TRBJ2-7, with 11 bases identical to TRBD2. Germline V lookup: CDR1 LNHDA, CDR2 SQIVND (reference sequence). CDR3 length equals 15 residues. The V segment lost 3 bases and the J segment 0 bases; nucleotides outside the gene matches: 1. CDR3 residues: CASSITSGGSYEQYF. CDR3 sequence (DNA): TGTGCCAGTAGTATCACTAGCGGGGGCTCCTACGAGCAGTACTTC.

The rearrangement joins TRBV7-8 to TRBJ2-1, with 7 bases matching TRBD1. With V trimmed by 2 bases and J by 7 bases, 2 bases remained unmatched. The CDR3 covers 13 residues. The V gene's germline CDR1 is SGHVS and CDR2 FQNEAQ. The CDR3 sequence: CASSLLQGNEQFF. CDR3 DNA sequence: TGTGCCAGCAGCTTACTACAGGGGAATGAGCAGTTCTTC. The entire variable domain, with the rest obtained from reference TRBV7-8 and TRBJ2-1, is as follows: GAGVSQSPRYKVAKRGQDVALRCDPISGHVSLFWYQQALGQGPEFLTYFQNEAQLDKSGLPSDRFFAERPEGSVSTLKIQRTQQEDSAVYLCASSLLQGNEQFFGPGTRLTVL.

The CDR3 spells CSVGDRDRTGELFF. The CDR3 bases are TGCAGCGTGGGGGACAGGGACAGGACCGGGGAGCTGTTTTTT. The chain combines TRBV29-1 with TRBJ2-2; TRBD1 matches at 9 bases. With 6 bases clipped from V and 5 bases from J, the junction kept 7 bases outside the gene matches. Germline V lookup: CDR1 SQVTM, CDR2 ANQGSEA. The CDR3 extends over 14 amino acids.